This T cell receptor (beta chain) derives from a study of blood T cell repertoires in COVID-19. For the study at large: The United States, Italy and Spain provided the acute and convalescent COVID-19 samples.

Authors' analysis steps: Estimated nucleated cell counts came from reference gene primer amplification. This table comes from immunoSEQ multiplex PCR, and its TCRdb copy is limited to in-frame clones, with some not included. The V and J calls and clone size were taken over from that table, and D and trimming were inferred from the DNA. The top ten clones hold approximately 9% of a sample with more than 85,000 clones, around 81% of them seen once. Sequenced sample: peripheral blood. This TCR was sampled from a woman in her 70s with acute or convalescent COVID-19.

The CDR3 DNA sequence: TGTGCCAGCAGCGTCGGGACAGGGGGTTGGGGGAATTCACCCCTCCACTTT. As protein: CASSVGTGGWGNSPLHF. This rearrangement joins TRBV5-4 to TRBJ1-6; TRBD1 matches at 11 bases. The CDR3 runs to 17 residues. The germline gives CDR1 SGHNT, CDR2 YYREEE (reference sequence). J lost 7 bases, V lost 4 bases, and 10 bases had no gene match. The entire variable domain, with the rest obtained from reference TRBV5-4 and TRBJ1-6, is as follows: ETGVTQSPTHLIKTRGQQVTLRCSSQSGHNTVSWYQQALGQGPQFIFQYYREEENGRGNFPPRFSGLQFPNYSSELNVNALELDDSALYLCASSVGTGGWGNSPLHFGNGTRLTVT.